A single sample gave rise to the 17 T cell receptor beta chains below, sequenced in a study of vaccination and CD4 T cells after COVID-19. As to treatment: approximately nine-day PBMC culture with coronavirus spike peptide pools or control peptides (ViraFEST assay). Once obtained from cultured CD4+ T cells, the DNA was sequenced using the Oncomine TCR Beta short-read assay. TCRdb re-derived calls from the PCR reads in MiXCR, one entry per CDR3 protein. The sample lists around 20,000 distinct CDR3 sequences, over 40% occurring once. No cognate antigen is known for these TCRs. Material for sequencing was CD4+ T cells from blood, cultured in vitro. The receptors stem from a human donor who had recovered from COVID-19.

This chain connects TRBV28 to TRBJ2-7; D ambiguous. The V gene's germline CDR1 is MDHEN and CDR2 SYDVKM. V was cut by 5 bases and J by 5 bases, with 16 bases left in between. The CDR3 spans 14 residues. The CDR3 nucleotides are TGTGCCAGCAGTAGTTGGATAGGGTCACACGAGCAGTACTTC. Its protein product is CASSSWIGSHEQYF. Full variable domain (remainder filled in from reference TRBV28 and TRBJ2-7): DVKVTQSSRYLVKRTGEKVFLECVQDMDHENMFWYRQDPGLGLRLIYFSYDVKMKEKGDIPEGYSVSREKKERFSLILESASTNQTSMYLCASSSWIGSHEQYFGPGTRLTVT.

The chain links TRBV20-1 to TRBJ1-1; TRBD1 is a possible D gene (5 bases). V lost 3 bases and J lost 0, with 8 bases in between. The CDR3 covers 13 residues. Looked up from germline, CDR1 is DFQATT and CDR2 is SNEGSKA (reference sequence). CDR3 amino acids: CSARDIMNTEAFF. In DNA, the CDR3 is TGCAGTGCTAGGGACATCATGAACACTGAAGCTTTCTTT.

V gene TRBV7-6 combines with J gene TRBJ2-3; 11 bases fit TRBD2. V lost 5 bases to trimming and J lost 11 bases; unmatched junction nucleotides: 3. Germline V CDR1 and CDR2: SGHVS, FNYEAQ. There are 12 residues in the CDR3. The CDR3 loop is CASSPGLAGQYF. The DNA of the CDR3 is TGTGCCAGCAGCCCCGGACTAGCGGGGCAGTATTTT. Filled out from reference TRBV7-6 and TRBJ2-3, the complete variable domain reads GAGVSQSPRYKVTKRGQDVALRCDPISGHVSLYWYRQALGQGPEFLTYFNYEAQQDKSGLPNDRFSAERPEGSISTLTIQRTEQRDSAMYRCASSPGLAGQYFGPGTRLTVL.

V usage is TRBV24-1 and J usage is TRBJ2-2; D remains ambiguous. The V gene lost 4 bases and the J gene lost 11 bases, with 13 bases spanning the gap. This CDR3 has 13 amino acids. From germline, CDR1 is KGHDR and CDR2 SFDVKD. The CDR3 nucleotides are TGTGCCACCAGTGACAATGACTGGAAAGAGCTGTTTTTT. It translates to CATSDNDWKELFF.

The V gene is TRBV28, the J gene TRBJ1-1, with D maybe TRBD1 (5 bases). The CDR3 runs 14 residues. Germline V gene data show CDR1 as MDHEN and CDR2 as SYDVKM. Trimming removed 8 bases at V and 4 bases at J, with 17 bases between. In DNA, the CDR3 is TGTGCCAGCCGCAGACAGCTTACAGTCACTGAAGCTTTCTTT. It codes for CASRRQLTVTEAFF.

This chain links TRBV15 with TRBJ1-5; perhaps TRBD1 as D (5 bases). Trimming took 0 bases from V and 5 from J, leaving 11 bases between them. The CDR3 loop spans 15 amino acids. Germline values: CDR1 LNHNV, CDR2 YYDKDF (reference sequence). The CDR3 here is CATSRDPGWDQPQHF. DNA of the CDR3: TGTGCCACCAGCAGAGATCCAGGGTGGGATCAGCCCCAGCATTTT.

The genes are TRBV7-9 and TRBJ2-5, with 10 bases fitting TRBD2. V lost 6 bases, J lost 2 bases, and 6 bases stayed unmatched. CDR3 length: 15 amino acids. The germline V gene has CDR1 SEHNR and CDR2 FQNEAQ (reference sequence). Here the CDR3 DNA reads TGTGCCAGCAGTTCCGGACTAGCGGAACAAGAGACCCAGTACTTC. It encodes CASSSGLAEQETQYF.

V gene TRBV7-3 combines with J gene TRBJ2-1, with D unresolved. In germline, CDR1 is SGHTA, CDR2 FQGTGA. The length of the CDR3 is 14 residues. V lost 1 base to trimming and J lost 7 bases, with 11 bases between them. The CDR3 loop is CASSLSAVDNEQFF. CDR3 coding DNA: TGTGCCAGCAGCTTAAGTGCGGTTGATAATGAGCAGTTCTTC.

The rearrangement uses TRBV20-1 and TRBJ2-1; D possibly matches TRBD1 or TRBD2 (5 bases each). The CDR3 covers 12 residues. V was shortened by 5 bases and J by 6 bases, with 11 bases between the two germline ends. CDR1 is DFQATT and CDR2 is SNEGSKA in the germline V gene (reference sequence). Here the CDR3 DNA reads TGCAGTGCTTCGTGGGACCTCAATGAGCAGTTCTTC. Translated: CSASWDLNEQFF.

The chain combines TRBV6-5 with TRBJ2-2, with 8 bases fitting TRBD1. Per germline, CDR1 MNHEY and CDR2 SVGAGI. V lost 2 bases and J lost 4; bases outside the gene matches: 9. This CDR3 has 17 amino acids. CDR3 region: CASSYVPGTGLTGELFF. CDR3 nucleotide sequence: TGTGCCAGCAGTTACGTACCCGGGACAGGACTCACCGGGGAGCTGTTTTTT.

The CDR3, as DNA: TGTGCCAGCAGTCCGGACAGGCCAGGGGATTCACCCCTCCACTTT. This gives the protein CASSPDRPGDSPLHF. The chain has TRBV25-1 and TRBJ1-6; 7 bases map to TRBD1. V was clipped by 5 bases and J by 8 bases; unmatched bases: 9. The CDR3 totals 15 residues. CDR1 and CDR2 from the germline V gene are MGHDK and SYGVNS.

This clonotype occurred once. V gene TRBV7-3 combines with J gene TRBJ2-5, with a possible D match to TRBD1 (6 bases). V was trimmed by 4 bases and J by 3 bases, leaving 9 bases between them. This CDR3 has 13 amino acids. Germline CDR1 SGHTA, CDR2 FQGTGA. The CDR3, as DNA: TGTGCCAGCAGCTGGGACAAAGAAGAGACCCAGTACTTC. This translates into CASSWDKEETQYF.

CDR3 sequence: CASSLDVPDRIDSNQPQHF. For the CDR3, the DNA is TGTGCCAGCAGCTTAGATGTCCCAGACAGGATAGATAGCAATCAGCCCCAGCATTTT. The gene calls are TRBV11-3 and TRBJ1-5, with TRBD1 as a possible D gene (6 bases). Trimming removed 0 bases from V and 0 bases from J, with 18 bases in between. Germline V gives CDR1 SGHNT, CDR2 YENEEA. CDR3 length equals 19 residues.

The V and J genes are TRBV6-2 or TRBV6-3 and TRBJ2-7; D is perhaps TRBD2 (5 bases). V was pared by 6 bases and J by 0 bases, with 18 bases between. CDR1 and CDR2 (germline): MNHEY, SVGEGT. The CDR3 runs to 16 residues. The CDR3 DNA follows: TGTGCCAGCAGCTCATATAGCGCCTACATCTCCTACGAGCAGTACTTC. The encoded protein is CASSSYSAYISYEQYF.

The rearrangement uses TRBV20-1 and TRBJ2-5; 10 bases are a match to TRBD2. The CDR3 is 15 amino acids. The V segment lost 2 bases and the J segment 5 bases; nucleotides outside the gene matches: 8. Germline CDR1 is DFQATT and CDR2 is SNEGSKA (reference sequence). The CDR3 DNA reads as TGCAGTGCTAGAAAGCGGGAGGGCCGGGCGGAGACCCAGTACTTC. Its protein product is CSARKREGRAETQYF.

Remarks on this clonotype: The junction differs from germline at one of its ends, possibly a read error. J is TRBJ2-3 and V is TRBV20-1; 8 positions match TRBD2. This CDR3 spans 17 amino acids. CDR1 and CDR2 (germline): DFQATT, SNEGSKA (reference sequence). CDR3 amino acids: CSPRSPFRGGTTDTQYF. CDR3 in DNA: TGCAGTCCTAGATCCCCATTTCGGGGGGGGACCACAGATACGCAGTATTTT.

This clonotype was recorded only once. The chain joins TRBV30 to TRBJ1-2; D gene ambiguous. There are 17 residues in the CDR3. Trimming cost V 4 bases and J 0 bases, with 21 bases left between them. Germline CDR1 reads GTSNPN; CDR2 reads SVGIG (reference sequence). The CDR3 coding sequence is TGTGCCTGGACCTCACAATATCTACGTCCTACTAACTATGGCTACACCTTC. As protein: CAWTSQYLRPTNYGYTF.